This TCR beta chain was recovered during a study of graft-versus-host responses after intestinal transplantation. At the level of the study: Recipients had transplants, and these were multivisceral, liver-intestinal, or isolated intestinal. All of the recipients had induction that used anti-thymocyte globulin, then tacrolimus and steroids for two to three years.

Points from the study as a whole: GvH clones appeared in recipient marrow, some first in ileum or blood. Individuals who had graft-donor T cell macrochimerism had allografts that showed high graft-versus-host to host-versus-graft clonal ratios.

The data were produced by immunoSEQ multiplex PCR, yet TCRdb's version contains in-frame clones alone and is incomplete. The sample holds some 120,000 clones, less than 95% seen once. A word on this clone: Its matching antigen is unknown.

Germline V gene lookup returns CDR1 MNHEY and CDR2 SMNVEV (reference sequence). The ends were cut back, 3 bases at V and 4 bases at J, with 6 bases in the middle. There are 13 residues in the CDR3. The material sequenced was unstimulated CD4+ T cells sorted from spleen or lymph node cells, taken before intestinal transplant. The gene calls are TRBV27 and TRBJ2-2; D not certain. This sequence originates from a human donor who received an intestinal transplant. CDR3 nucleotide sequence: TGTGCCAGCAGTTTCTTCCGCACCGGGGAGCTGTTTTTT. As protein: CASSFFRTGELFF.